The 4 T cell receptor beta chains listed next were all sequenced from one sample in a study of Tregs in tolerant kidney transplant recipients. Sequencing used immunoSEQ multiplex PCR; TCRdb keeps in-frame clones, though not all of them. The sample includes approximately 99,000 clones, around 90% of them seen just once. The sample was CD4+ T cells from blood, taken before the transplant. These receptors came from a human donor who received a combined kidney and bone marrow transplant.

This clone was detected once. The rearrangement links TRBV6-1 to TRBJ2-1, with 8 bases lining up with TRBD2. Germline CDR1 and CDR2: MNHNS and SASEGT. Trimming removed 7 bases from V and 4 bases from J; junction bases left unmatched: 6. The CDR3 has 14 residues. The CDR3 loop reads CASKASGWYNEQFF. The CDR3 coding sequence is TGTGCCAGCAAGGCTAGCGGGTGGTACAATGAGCAGTTCTTC.

This clone was found once. The genes are TRBV7-7 and TRBJ2-3, with 7 bases lining up with TRBD2. CDR3 length: 15 amino acids. V was pared by 5 bases and J by 3 bases, with 8 bases of the junction left unmatched. Germline loops: CDR1 SSHAT, CDR2 FNYEAQ (reference sequence). The CDR3 DNA sequence: TGTGCCAGCAGCCCGGGGATAGCGGGTACAGATACGCAGTATTTT. Translation: CASSPGIAGTDTQYF.

This clone was picked up one time. CDR3 sequence reads: CASSLLGTSVPYEQYF. CDR3 nucleotides: TGTGCCAGCAGCTTATTGGGCACTAGTGTACCCTACGAGCAGTACTTC. V and J are TRBV11-2 and TRBJ2-7; maybe TRBD2 (5 bases). V was shortened by 2 bases and J by 2 bases, with 16 bases between the two germline ends. The CDR3 is made up of 16 amino acids. Germline-derived CDR1 and CDR2 are SGHAT and FQNNGV.

The chain uses TRBV4-1 and TRBJ1-5; D possibly corresponds to TRBD1 (5 bases). The CDR3 has 15 amino acids. Germline assignment: CDR1 MGHRA and CDR2 YSYEKL. With 0 bases removed from V and 4 bases from J, the gap between germline ends came to 10 bases. This CDR3 reads CASSQDGDWNQPQHF. The CDR3 DNA follows: TGCGCCAGCAGCCAAGATGGGGACTGGAATCAGCCCCAGCATTTT.